Below, one T cell receptor beta chain is given with its context. The table lists this clonotype with a count of one. Its antigen remains undetermined. No per-base quality is available; no much larger clone lies one base away. Weak support is all one read offers. The method behind the library was PCR. The data were produced on a NextSeq 500. Bulk TCR libraries were generated as previously described, with the TCR primers listed in Table S5 used. Purification of total RNA was performed with the Qiagen AllPrep DNA/RNA kit. Before analysis, reads from multiple sequencing runs of the same library were pooled. Per the original workflow: Reads were retained only if an exact TCR constant sequence was present, and the retained reads were trimmed to 150 nt and grouped according to their 12-nt molecular barcodes. Reads within each barcode group were sub-clustered using a 15% Levenshtein threshold, and quality-weighted consensus sequences were constructed for each RNA molecule. Non-functional sequences were removed, as were lower-count sequences one edit away from another. Based on a fit of two negative binomial distributions, barcode sub-clusters having less than 20% of the maximum read count were discarded. In TCRdb, the public reads were trimmed at Q25 with fastp and aligned with MiXCR, with productive beta chains retained. Records with the same CDR3 protein are collapsed into one entry carrying the most frequent genes and DNA. In this record, the V and J calls reflect TCRdb's handling and not the investigators' own analysis. The sample data list approximately 680,000 distinct CDR3 sequences, and over 25% of these were observed just once. 0.75% to 0.8% of the sample belongs to the ten largest clones.

The sample originates from a study of molecular identifiers for immune sequencing clone quantification listed by TCRdb under 2018. Regarding the research as a whole: For a replicate experiment, RNA from roughly 20,000 or 100,000 naive CD8 T cells was divided into five aliquots, of which four were sequenced. This methods study used CD8 T cells to benchmark TCR RNA copy counting and molecular-identifier clustering-based TCR repertoire sequencing (MIDCIRS).

Broader findings and caveats from the paper: Without barcode sub-clustering, chimeric consensus sequences inflated TCR diversity; chimeras reached as high as 47%. Even against a background of 750,000 to 1,000,000 naive CD8 T cells, spiked-in Jurkat TCR RNA amounting to a single cell's worth was reported to be detectable. In CMV-specific effector cells, clones with more than 20 RNA copies contained over 99% of molecules, whereas in naive cells such clones contained under 1% of molecules. Spiked-in Jurkat TCR RNA (roughly 10 copies' worth), which is not part of the donor repertoire, was contained in the naive libraries. Approximately 3.3 recovered TCR RNA copies per cell were obtained by modeling, versus around 10 by digital PCR, implying a capture efficiency of 30% to 35%. The sizes of highly expanded clones could end up underestimated when identical TCR molecules share a barcode.

Naive CD8 T cell libraries were made from around 18,000 to 910,000 sorted cells using 10%, 30% or 50% of purified RNA. Naive CD8 T cells, defined as CD8+CD4-CCR7+CD45RA+, were FACS-sorted into RLT Plus buffer on a BD FACSAria II. To test detection sensitivity, Jurkat RNA equal to ten TCR copies was added to samples of about 17,000-1,100,000 naive CD8 T cells. CD8 T cells were enriched with RosetteSep CD8+ T Cell Enrichment Cocktail and Ficoll-Paque, followed by ACK red cell lysis. The sequencing input was naive CD8+ T cells from blood, with Jurkat cell RNA spiked in. Read against the paper, the sample's cell subset or site label means: FACS-sorted CD8+CD4-CCR7+CD45RA+ naive T cells. This receptor was obtained from a human donor in good health. Some libraries in this study had Jurkat cell RNA spiked in.

The CDR3 in this case is CASGTGLDRSSYEQYF. The nucleotides read TGCGCCAGCGGCACGGGCCTGGACAGGAGCTCCTACGAGCAGTACTTC. The chain is encoded by TRBV5-1 joined to TRBJ2-7; 7 junctional bases match TRBD1. The junction shows trimming of 7 bases on V and 0 bases on J, and the gene matches do not reach 13 bases of it. From its cysteine to its phenylalanine, the CDR3 spans 16 amino acids. Solely the CDR3 DNA is kept, with 48 bases framed from the first base. The germline V gene yields SGHRS for CDR1 and YFSETQ for CDR2. Reference TRBV5-1 and TRBJ2-7 proteins supply the regions before and after the CDR3; the full variable domain is: KAGVTQTPRYLIKTRGQQVTLSCSPISGHRSVSWYQQTPGQGLQFLFEYFSETQRNKGNFPGRFSGRQFSNSRSEMNVSTLELGDSALYLCASGTGLDRSSYEQYFGPGTRLTVT.